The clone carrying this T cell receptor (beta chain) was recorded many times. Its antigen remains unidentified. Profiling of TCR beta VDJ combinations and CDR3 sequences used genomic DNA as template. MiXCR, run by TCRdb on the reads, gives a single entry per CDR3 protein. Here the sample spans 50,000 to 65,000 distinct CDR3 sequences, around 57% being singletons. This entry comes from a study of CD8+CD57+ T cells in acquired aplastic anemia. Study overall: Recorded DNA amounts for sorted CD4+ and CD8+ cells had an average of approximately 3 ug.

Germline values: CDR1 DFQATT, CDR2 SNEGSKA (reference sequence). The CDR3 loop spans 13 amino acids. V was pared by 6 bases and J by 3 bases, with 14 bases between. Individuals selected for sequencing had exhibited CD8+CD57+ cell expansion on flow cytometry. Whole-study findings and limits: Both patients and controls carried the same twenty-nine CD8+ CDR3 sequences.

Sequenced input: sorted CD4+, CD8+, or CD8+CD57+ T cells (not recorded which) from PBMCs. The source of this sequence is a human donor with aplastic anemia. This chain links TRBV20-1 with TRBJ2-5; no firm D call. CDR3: CSAALPSEETQYF. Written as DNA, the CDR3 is TGCAGTGCCGCCCTCCCTTCAGAAGAGACCCAGTACTTC.